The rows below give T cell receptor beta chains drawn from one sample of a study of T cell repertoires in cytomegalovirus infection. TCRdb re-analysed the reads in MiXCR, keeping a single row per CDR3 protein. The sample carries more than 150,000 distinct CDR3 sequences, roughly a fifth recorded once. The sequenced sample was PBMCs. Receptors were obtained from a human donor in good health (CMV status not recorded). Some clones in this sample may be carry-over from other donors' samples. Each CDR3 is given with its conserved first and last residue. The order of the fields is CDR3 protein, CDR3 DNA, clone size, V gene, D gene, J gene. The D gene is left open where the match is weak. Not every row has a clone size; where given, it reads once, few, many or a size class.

CDR3: CASSQTRVSEQYF; DNA: TGTGCCAGCAGCCAGACGAGGGTTAGCGAGCAGTACTTC; size: many; V: TRBV7-2; D: NA; J: TRBJ2-7
CDR3: CSARSPGGPYNEQFF; DNA: TGCAGTGCTAGGAGCCCAGGGGGCCCCTACAATGAGCAGTTCTTC; size: few; V: TRBV20-1; D: TRBD1; J: TRBJ2-1
CDR3: CASSPDRAQETQYF; DNA: TGCGCCAGCAGCCCTGACAGGGCCCAAGAGACCCAGTACTTC; size: NA; V: TRBV5-1; D: TRBD1; J: TRBJ2-5
CDR3: CASSYDRNYGYTF; DNA: TGTGCCAGCAGCTATGACAGGAACTATGGCTACACCTTC; size: many; V: TRBV12-3/TRBV12-4; D: NA; J: TRBJ1-2
CDR3: CASAPLRGYNEQFF; DNA: TGTGCCAGCGCTCCATTGAGAGGCTACAATGAGCAGTTCTTC; size: NA; V: TRBV6-6; D: NA; J: TRBJ2-1
CDR3: CASSLVGTPRYEQYF; DNA: TGTGCCAGCAGTTTAGTAGGAACCCCTCGCTACGAGCAGTACTTC; size: NA; V: TRBV28; D: NA; J: TRBJ2-7
CDR3: CSARRRLANEQFF; DNA: TGCAGTGCTAGACGCCGACTAGCAAATGAGCAGTTCTTC; size: NA; V: TRBV20-1; D: TRBD2; J: TRBJ2-1
CDR3: CASSLRTNYEQYF; DNA: TGTGCCAGCAGTTTACGTACAAACTACGAGCAGTACTTC; size: NA; V: TRBV27; D: NA; J: TRBJ2-7
CDR3: CASSLPGTAASYEQYF; DNA: TGTGCCAGCAGTTTACCGGGGACAGCGGCCTCCTACGAGCAGTACTTC; size: many; V: TRBV28; D: TRBD1; J: TRBJ2-7
CDR3: CASSPLPGQPSADTQYF; DNA: TGTGCCAGCAGCCCGCTTCCGGGACAGCCGTCCGCAGATACGCAGTATTTT; size: few; V: TRBV7-3; D: TRBD1; J: TRBJ2-3
CDR3: CASSLTRGSNQPQHF; DNA: TGTGCCAGTAGTCTAACCCGGGGGAGCAATCAGCCCCAGCATTTT; size: few; V: TRBV19; D: NA; J: TRBJ1-5
CDR3: CASSIYGTEFQYF; DNA: TGTGCCAGTAGTATCTACGGGACAGAGTTTCAGTACTTC; size: NA; V: TRBV19; D: TRBD1; J: TRBJ2-4
CDR3: CASSPGGKLFF; DNA: TGTGCCAGTAGTCCTGGGGGAAAACTGTTTTTT; size: few; V: TRBV19; D: NA; J: TRBJ1-4
CDR3: CASSLGHVRLEVHEQYF; DNA: TGTGCCAGCAGCTTGGGGCACGTGAGACTTGAGGTCCACGAGCAGTACTTC; size: many; V: TRBV5-6; D: NA; J: TRBJ2-7
CDR3: CASSSEAGVRYEQYF; DNA: TGTGCCAGCAGCTCCGAAGCGGGGGTAAGGTACGAGCAGTACTTC; size: NA; V: TRBV7-3; D: TRBD2; J: TRBJ2-7
CDR3: CASSRSSAGAAYNEQFF; DNA: TGTGCCAGCAGCCGTTCGAGCGCAGGGGCCGCCTACAATGAGCAGTTCTTC; size: NA; V: TRBV5-3; D: NA; J: TRBJ2-1
CDR3: CASSTRTGQEAFF; DNA: TGTGCCAGCAGCACCCGGACAGGGCAGGAAGCTTTCTTT; size: many; V: TRBV7-2; D: TRBD1; J: TRBJ1-1
CDR3: CASSPQGDSYEQYF; DNA: TGTGCCAGCAGCCCCCAGGGAGATTCCTACGAGCAGTACTTC; size: many; V: TRBV7-3; D: NA; J: TRBJ2-7
CDR3: CASSRQGAGEQYF; DNA: TGTGCCAGCAGTCGTCAGGGGGCGGGGGAGCAGTACTTC; size: many; V: TRBV7-9; D: TRBD1; J: TRBJ2-7
CDR3: CASNLGSHEQFF; DNA: TGTGCCAGCAACCTCGGTAGTCATGAGCAGTTCTTC; size: many; V: TRBV7-2; D: NA; J: TRBJ2-1
CDR3: CASSMGQATRNTEAFF; DNA: TGCGCCAGCAGCATGGGGCAAGCTACGAGGAACACTGAAGCTTTCTTT; size: many; V: TRBV5-1; D: NA; J: TRBJ1-1
CDR3: CASSLVPGASTYEQYF; DNA: TGTGCCAGCAGCTTGGTGCCGGGGGCGAGCACCTACGAGCAGTACTTC; size: NA; V: TRBV5-4; D: NA; J: TRBJ2-7
CDR3: CASSYRATSGSSGANVLTF; DNA: TGTGCCAGCAGTTACCGAGCGACTAGCGGGAGCTCCGGGGCCAACGTCCTGACTTTC; size: many; V: TRBV27; D: TRBD2; J: TRBJ2-6
CDR3: CASSLSSSGGYEQYF; DNA: TGTGCCAGCAGCTTAAGCTCTAGCGGGGGTTACGAGCAGTACTTC; size: few; V: TRBV7-2; D: TRBD2; J: TRBJ2-7
CDR3: CASSFHRTGLNYGYTF; DNA: TGTGCCAGCAGCTTTCACCGGACAGGACTGAACTATGGCTACACCTTC; size: NA; V: TRBV5-4; D: TRBD1; J: TRBJ1-2
CDR3: CASSLSPNNIGTEAFF; DNA: TGTGCCAGCAGCTTAAGTCCTAATAATATAGGGACTGAAGCTTTCTTT; size: few; V: TRBV7-6; D: NA; J: TRBJ1-1
CDR3: CSARDSGLHEQYF; DNA: TGCAGTGCTAGAGACAGCGGTCTTCACGAGCAGTACTTC; size: many; V: TRBV20-1; D: NA; J: TRBJ2-7
CDR3: CASRRTGDAEEQYF; DNA: TGTGCCAGCAGACGAACAGGGGACGCAGAAGAGCAGTACTTC; size: NA; V: TRBV12-3/TRBV12-4; D: TRBD1; J: TRBJ2-7
CDR3: CASQRGKNTGELFF; DNA: TGTGCCAGCCAGCGGGGGAAAAACACCGGGGAGCTGTTTTTT; size: many; V: TRBV7-3; D: TRBD2; J: TRBJ2-2
CDR3: CAISAPRGGTYEQYF; DNA: TGTGCCATCAGTGCCCCCAGGGGGGGAACCTACGAGCAGTACTTC; size: NA; V: TRBV10-3; D: NA; J: TRBJ2-7
CDR3: CASSHHRDFTTDTQYF; DNA: TGTGCCAGCAGCCACCACCGGGACTTTACCACAGATACGCAGTATTTT; size: NA; V: TRBV7-9; D: NA; J: TRBJ2-3
CDR3: CASSQLPWNEQFF; DNA: TGCGCCAGCAGCCAGCTACCGTGGAATGAGCAGTTCTTC; size: many; V: TRBV4-1; D: NA; J: TRBJ2-1
CDR3: CASSYRPSGQGAQPQHF; DNA: TGTGCCAGCAGTTACCGTCCCTCGGGACAGGGGGCGCAGCCCCAGCATTTT; size: many; V: TRBV6-6; D: TRBD1; J: TRBJ1-5
CDR3: CASSLEENTPYEQYF; DNA: TGTGCCAGCAGCTTAGAGGAGAACACCCCCTACGAGCAGTACTTC; size: few; V: TRBV7-9; D: NA; J: TRBJ2-7
CDR3: CASSLRSGKNTDTQYF; DNA: TGTGCCAGCAGCTTAAGGTCGGGGAAAAATACAGATACGCAGTATTTT; size: many; V: TRBV7-2; D: NA; J: TRBJ2-3
CDR3: CASTRSGRDYEQYF; DNA: TGTGCCAGCACGAGAAGCGGGAGGGACTACGAGCAGTACTTC; size: NA; V: TRBV14; D: TRBD2; J: TRBJ2-7
CDR3: CASSLRGSSEQYF; DNA: TGTGCCAGCAGTTTAAGGGGATCGAGCGAGCAGTACTTC; size: many; V: TRBV12-3/TRBV12-4; D: NA; J: TRBJ2-7
CDR3: CSAPPGLAGGTYNEQFF; DNA: TGCAGTGCCCCTCCGGGACTAGCGGGGGGAACCTACAATGAGCAGTTCTTC; size: few; V: TRBV20-1; D: TRBD2; J: TRBJ2-1
CDR3: CASSLEGGAGELFF; DNA: TGTGCCAGCAGCTTAGAAGGGGGGGCCGGGGAGCTGTTTTTT; size: many; V: TRBV11-2; D: NA; J: TRBJ2-2
CDR3: CASSPPGIEPQHF; DNA: TGTGCCAGCAGCCCTCCGGGGATCGAGCCCCAGCATTTT; size: NA; V: TRBV7-2; D: NA; J: TRBJ1-5
CDR3: CASSFFRSDNEQFF; DNA: TGTGCCAGCAGCTTCTTCAGGTCGGACAATGAGCAGTTCTTC; size: few; V: TRBV6-2/TRBV6-3; D: NA; J: TRBJ2-1
CDR3: CASSEPRGRGKGEQYF; DNA: TGTGCCAGCAGCGAACCGCGCGGGAGGGGGAAAGGCGAGCAGTACTTC; size: few; V: TRBV5-4; D: TRBD2; J: TRBJ2-7
CDR3: CASSHTGTGGVYEQYF; DNA: TGCGCCAGCAGCCACACTGGGACAGGGGGGGTCTACGAGCAGTACTTC; size: many; V: TRBV4-1; D: TRBD1; J: TRBJ2-7
CDR3: CASSLREGGRVGAFF; DNA: TGTGCCAGCAGTCTGAGGGAAGGGGGGCGCGTAGGGGCTTTCTTT; size: many; V: TRBV27; D: NA; J: TRBJ1-1
CDR3: CASSEPPLPSSPLHF; DNA: TGTGCCAGCAGTGAACCCCCGCTGCCTTCTTCACCCCTCCACTTT; size: NA; V: TRBV6-1; D: NA; J: TRBJ1-6
CDR3: CASSRLASSYEQYF; DNA: TGCGCCAGCAGTCGACTAGCTAGCTCCTACGAGCAGTACTTC; size: NA; V: TRBV5-1; D: TRBD2; J: TRBJ2-7
CDR3: CASSALLAGNSPLHF; DNA: TGTGCCAGCAGCGCCCTCCTTGCAGGAAATTCACCCCTCCACTTT; size: NA; V: TRBV3-1; D: NA; J: TRBJ1-6
CDR3: CASSEPSGSGYTF; DNA: TGTGCCAGCAGTGAACCATCCGGGAGTGGCTACACCTTC; size: NA; V: TRBV25-1; D: NA; J: TRBJ1-2
CDR3: CASSVSITTGELFF; DNA: TGTGCCAGCAGTGTTTCTATCACCACCGGGGAGCTGTTTTTT; size: NA; V: TRBV6-1; D: NA; J: TRBJ2-2
CDR3: CASSENRGRGCFF; DNA: TGTGCCAGCAGTGAAAACCGGGGCCGTGGCTGTTTTTTT; size: many; V: TRBV2; D: NA; J: TRBJ2-2
CDR3: CASSSPLWVVEQYF; DNA: TGTGCCAGCAGTTCGCCACTTTGGGTGGTCGAGCAGTACTTC; size: few; V: TRBV27; D: NA; J: TRBJ2-7
CDR3: CATSRAGTGSLGYTF; DNA: TGTGCCACCAGCAGGGCCGGGACAGGGTCTCTTGGCTACACCTTC; size: few; V: TRBV15; D: TRBD1; J: TRBJ1-2
CDR3: CSVEIRGTEAKNIQYF; DNA: TGCAGCGTTGAAATTCGGGGGACAGAAGCCAAAAACATTCAGTACTTC; size: many; V: TRBV29-1; D: NA; J: TRBJ2-4
CDR3: CASSRRGHRGTGELFF; DNA: TGTGCCAGTAGTAGGCGGGGACACCGGGGCACCGGGGAGCTGTTTTTT; size: NA; V: TRBV19; D: NA; J: TRBJ2-2
CDR3: CASSPTPRGAGNTIYF; DNA: TGTGCCAGCAGCCCGACCCCCAGGGGAGCTGGAAACACCATATATTTT; size: NA; V: TRBV12-3/TRBV12-4; D: NA; J: TRBJ1-3
CDR3: CASSKNAKPNEQFF; DNA: TGTGCCAGCAGCAAAAACGCCAAACCCAATGAGCAGTTCTTC; size: once; V: TRBV9; D: NA; J: TRBJ2-1
CDR3: CASSLEKLNTEAFF; DNA: TGTGCCAGCAGCTTAGAAAAATTGAACACTGAAGCTTTCTTT; size: many; V: TRBV7-9; D: NA; J: TRBJ1-1
CDR3: CASSYSVGKHSYEQYF; DNA: TGTGCCAGCAGTTACTCGGTGGGAAAGCACTCCTACGAGCAGTACTTC; size: few; V: TRBV6-2/TRBV6-3; D: NA; J: TRBJ2-7
CDR3: CASSLARGQGAPPYYGYTF; DNA: TGTGCCAGCAGCTTAGCAAGGGGGCAGGGGGCTCCACCTTACTATGGCTACACCTTC; size: many; V: TRBV7-8; D: TRBD1; J: TRBJ1-2